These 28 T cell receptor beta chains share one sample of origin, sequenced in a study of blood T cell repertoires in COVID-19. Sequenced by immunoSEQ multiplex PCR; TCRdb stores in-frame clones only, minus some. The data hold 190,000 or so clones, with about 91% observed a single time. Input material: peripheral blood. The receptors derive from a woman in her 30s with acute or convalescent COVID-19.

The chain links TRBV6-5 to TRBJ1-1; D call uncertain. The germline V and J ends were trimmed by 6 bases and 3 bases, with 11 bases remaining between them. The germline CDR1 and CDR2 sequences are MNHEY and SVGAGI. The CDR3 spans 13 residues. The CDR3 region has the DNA TGTGCCAGCAGCCTCACCGCGGACACTGAAGCTTTCTTT. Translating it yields CASSLTADTEAFF.

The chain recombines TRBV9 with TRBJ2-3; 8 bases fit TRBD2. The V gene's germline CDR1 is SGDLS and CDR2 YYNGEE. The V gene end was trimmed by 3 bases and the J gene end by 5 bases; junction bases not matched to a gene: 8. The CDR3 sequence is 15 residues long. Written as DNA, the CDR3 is TGTGCCAGCAGCGCTGGACAGCGGGAGTTAGATACGCAGTATTTT. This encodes CASSAGQRELDTQYF.

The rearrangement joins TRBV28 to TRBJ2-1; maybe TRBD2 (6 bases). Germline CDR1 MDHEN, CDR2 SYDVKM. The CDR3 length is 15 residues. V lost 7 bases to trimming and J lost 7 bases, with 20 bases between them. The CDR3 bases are TGTGCCAGCACCGGCATGGGGCTAGCGTCGAATGAGCAGTTCTTC. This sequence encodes CASTGMGLASNEQFF.

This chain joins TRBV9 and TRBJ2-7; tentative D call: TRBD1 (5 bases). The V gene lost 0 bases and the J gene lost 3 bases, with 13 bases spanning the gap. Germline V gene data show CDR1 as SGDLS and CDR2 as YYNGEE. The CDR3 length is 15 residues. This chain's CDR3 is CASSVGGGQHYEQYF. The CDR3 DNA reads TGTGCCAGCAGCGTAGGAGGCGGACAACACTACGAGCAGTACTTC.

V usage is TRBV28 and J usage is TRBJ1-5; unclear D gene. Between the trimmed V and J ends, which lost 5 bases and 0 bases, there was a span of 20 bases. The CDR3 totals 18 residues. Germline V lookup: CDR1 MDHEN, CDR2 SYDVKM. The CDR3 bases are TGTGCCAGCAGTCTGAGGGTCTCAGCTTTTTATAGCAATCAGCCCCAGCATTTT. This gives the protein CASSLRVSAFYSNQPQHF.

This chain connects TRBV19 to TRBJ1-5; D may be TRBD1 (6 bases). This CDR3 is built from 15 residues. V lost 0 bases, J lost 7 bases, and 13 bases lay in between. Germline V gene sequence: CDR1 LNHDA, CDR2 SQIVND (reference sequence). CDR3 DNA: TGTGCCAGTAGTATAGATGTACAGGGTCGACAGCCCCAGCATTTT. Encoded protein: CASSIDVQGRQPQHF.

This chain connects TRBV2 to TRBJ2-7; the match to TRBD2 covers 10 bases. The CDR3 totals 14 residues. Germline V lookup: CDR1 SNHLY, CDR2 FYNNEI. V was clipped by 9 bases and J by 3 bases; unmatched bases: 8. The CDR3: CARRGLADNYEQYF. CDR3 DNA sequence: TGTGCCAGAAGAGGACTAGCGGACAACTACGAGCAGTACTTC.

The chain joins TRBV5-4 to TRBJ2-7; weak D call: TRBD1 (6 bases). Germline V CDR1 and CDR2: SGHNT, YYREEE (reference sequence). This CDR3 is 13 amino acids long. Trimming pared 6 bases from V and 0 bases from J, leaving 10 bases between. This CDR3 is CASKGHSSYEQYF. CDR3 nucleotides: TGTGCCAGCAAGGGACACAGCTCCTACGAGCAGTACTTC. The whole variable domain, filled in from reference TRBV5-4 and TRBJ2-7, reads ETGVTQSPTHLIKTRGQQVTLRCSSQSGHNTVSWYQQALGQGPQFIFQYYREEENGRGNFPPRFSGLQFPNYSSELNVNALELDDSALYLCASKGHSSYEQYFGPGTRLTVT.

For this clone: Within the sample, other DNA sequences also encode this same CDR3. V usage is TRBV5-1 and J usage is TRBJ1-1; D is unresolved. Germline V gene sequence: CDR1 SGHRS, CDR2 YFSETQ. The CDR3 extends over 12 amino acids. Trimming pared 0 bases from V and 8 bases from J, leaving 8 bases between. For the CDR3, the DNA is TGCGCCAGCAGCTTGGGCGCAGGAGAAGCTTTCTTT. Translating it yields CASSLGAGEAFF.

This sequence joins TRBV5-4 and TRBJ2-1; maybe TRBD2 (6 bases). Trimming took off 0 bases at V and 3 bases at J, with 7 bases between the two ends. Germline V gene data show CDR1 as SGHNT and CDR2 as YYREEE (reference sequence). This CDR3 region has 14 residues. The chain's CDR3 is CASSLGDFYNEQFF. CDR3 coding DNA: TGTGCCAGCAGCTTGGGGGACTTCTACAATGAGCAGTTCTTC.

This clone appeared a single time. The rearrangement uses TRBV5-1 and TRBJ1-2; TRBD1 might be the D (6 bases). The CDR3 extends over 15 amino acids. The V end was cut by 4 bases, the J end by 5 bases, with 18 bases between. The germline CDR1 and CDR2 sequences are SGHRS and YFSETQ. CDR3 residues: CASSPGQTVGYGYTF. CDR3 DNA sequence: TGCGCCAGCAGCCCTGGACAGACGGTGGGGTATGGCTACACCTTC. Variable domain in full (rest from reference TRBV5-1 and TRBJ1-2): KAGVTQTPRYLIKTRGQQVTLSCSPISGHRSVSWYQQTPGQGLQFLFEYFSETQRNKGNFPGRFSGRQFSNSRSEMNVSTLELGDSALYLCASSPGQTVGYGYTFGSGTRLTVV.

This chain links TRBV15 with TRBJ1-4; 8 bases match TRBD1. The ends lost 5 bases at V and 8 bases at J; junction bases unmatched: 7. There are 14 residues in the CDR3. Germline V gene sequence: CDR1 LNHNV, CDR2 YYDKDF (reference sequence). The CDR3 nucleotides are TGTGCCACCAGCGCCGGGACAGGAAACGAAAAACTGTTTTTT. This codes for CATSAGTGNEKLFF.

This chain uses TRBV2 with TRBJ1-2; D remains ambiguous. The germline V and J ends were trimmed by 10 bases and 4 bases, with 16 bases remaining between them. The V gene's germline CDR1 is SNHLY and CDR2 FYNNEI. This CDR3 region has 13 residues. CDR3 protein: CATQTRIAYGYTF. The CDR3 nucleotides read TGTGCCACCCAAACACGAATAGCCTATGGCTACACCTTC.

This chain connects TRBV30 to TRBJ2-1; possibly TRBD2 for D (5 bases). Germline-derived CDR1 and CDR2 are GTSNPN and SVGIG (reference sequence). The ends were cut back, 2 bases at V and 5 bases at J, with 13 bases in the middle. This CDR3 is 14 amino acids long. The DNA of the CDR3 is TGTGCCTGGAGTAAAGCTAGCCTCGACAATGAGCAGTTCTTC. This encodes CAWSKASLDNEQFF.

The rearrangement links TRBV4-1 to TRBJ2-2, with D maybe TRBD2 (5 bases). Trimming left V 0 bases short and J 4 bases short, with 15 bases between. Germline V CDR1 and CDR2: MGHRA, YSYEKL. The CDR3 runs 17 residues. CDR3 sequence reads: CASSQDPPTSTTGELFF. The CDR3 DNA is TGCGCCAGCAGCCAAGATCCCCCAACTAGTACCACCGGGGAGCTGTTTTTT.

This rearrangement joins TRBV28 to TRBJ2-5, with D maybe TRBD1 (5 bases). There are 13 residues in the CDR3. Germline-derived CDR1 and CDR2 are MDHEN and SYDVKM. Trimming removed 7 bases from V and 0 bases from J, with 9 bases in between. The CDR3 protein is CASKWGNQETQYF. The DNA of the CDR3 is TGTGCCAGCAAATGGGGCAACCAAGAGACCCAGTACTTC.

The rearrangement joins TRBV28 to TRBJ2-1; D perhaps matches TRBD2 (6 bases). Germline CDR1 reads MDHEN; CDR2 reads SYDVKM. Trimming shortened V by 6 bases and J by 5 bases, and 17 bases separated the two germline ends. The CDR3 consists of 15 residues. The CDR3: CASSVARDLDNEQFF. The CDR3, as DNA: TGTGCCAGCAGCGTAGCCCGGGACTTAGACAATGAGCAGTTCTTC. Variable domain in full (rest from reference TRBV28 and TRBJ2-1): DVKVTQSSRYLVKRTGEKVFLECVQDMDHENMFWYRQDPGLGLRLIYFSYDVKMKEKGDIPEGYSVSREKKERFSLILESASTNQTSMYLCASSVARDLDNEQFFGPGTRLTVL.

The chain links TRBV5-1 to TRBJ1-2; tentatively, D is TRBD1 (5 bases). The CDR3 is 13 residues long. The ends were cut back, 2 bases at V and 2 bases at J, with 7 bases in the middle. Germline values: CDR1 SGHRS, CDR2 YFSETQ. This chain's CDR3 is CASSFRENYGYTF. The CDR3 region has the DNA TGCGCCAGCAGCTTCAGGGAAAACTATGGCTACACCTTC.

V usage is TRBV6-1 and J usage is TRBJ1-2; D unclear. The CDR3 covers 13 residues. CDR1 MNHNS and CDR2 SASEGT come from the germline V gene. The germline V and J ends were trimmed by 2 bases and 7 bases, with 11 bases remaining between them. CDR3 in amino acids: CASSEQPGSGYTF. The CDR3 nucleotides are TGTGCCAGCAGTGAACAGCCGGGTTCTGGCTACACCTTC.

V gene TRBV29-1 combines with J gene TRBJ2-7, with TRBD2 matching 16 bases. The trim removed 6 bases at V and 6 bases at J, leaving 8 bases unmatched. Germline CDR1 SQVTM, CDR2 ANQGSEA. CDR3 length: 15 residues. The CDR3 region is CSVGLAGGPASEQYF. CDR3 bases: TGCAGCGTGGGACTAGCGGGAGGGCCAGCGAGCGAGCAGTACTTC.

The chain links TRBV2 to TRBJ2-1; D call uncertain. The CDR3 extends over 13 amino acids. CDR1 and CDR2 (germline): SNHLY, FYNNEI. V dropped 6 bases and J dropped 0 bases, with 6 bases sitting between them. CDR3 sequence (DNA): TGTGCCAGCAGGGCCAGCTCCTACAATGAGCAGTTCTTC. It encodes CASRASSYNEQFF.

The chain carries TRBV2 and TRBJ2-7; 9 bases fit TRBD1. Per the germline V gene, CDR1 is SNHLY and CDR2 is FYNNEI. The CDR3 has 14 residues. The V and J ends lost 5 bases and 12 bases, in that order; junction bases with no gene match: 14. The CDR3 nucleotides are TGTGCCAGCAGTTCAACGCTCATTCCGGGACAGGGGTACTTC. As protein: CASSSTLIPGQGYF.

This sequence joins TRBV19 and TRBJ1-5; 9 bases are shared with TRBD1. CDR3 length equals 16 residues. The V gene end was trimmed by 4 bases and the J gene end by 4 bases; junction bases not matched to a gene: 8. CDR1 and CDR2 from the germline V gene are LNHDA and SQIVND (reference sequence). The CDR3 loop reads CASSSAQGARNQPQHF. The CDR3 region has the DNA TGTGCCAGTAGTAGTGCACAGGGGGCGAGAAATCAGCCCCAGCATTTT. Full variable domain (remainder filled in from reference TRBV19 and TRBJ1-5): DGGITQSPKYLFRKEGQNVTLSCEQNLNHDAMYWYRQDPGQGLRLIYYSQIVNDFQKGDIAEGYSVSREKKESFPLTVTSAQKNPTAFYLCASSSAQGARNQPQHFGDGTRLSIL.

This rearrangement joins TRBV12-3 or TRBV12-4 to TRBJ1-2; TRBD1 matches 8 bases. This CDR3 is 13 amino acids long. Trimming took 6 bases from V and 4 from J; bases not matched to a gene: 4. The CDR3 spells CASRNTGGYGYTF. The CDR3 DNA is TGTGCCAGCAGAAACACAGGGGGCTATGGCTACACCTTC.

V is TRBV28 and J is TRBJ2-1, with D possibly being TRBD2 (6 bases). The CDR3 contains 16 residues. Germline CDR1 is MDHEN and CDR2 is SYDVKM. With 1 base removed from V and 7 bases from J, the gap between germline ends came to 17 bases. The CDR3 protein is CASSLFAGSSENEQFF. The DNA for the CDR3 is TGTGCCAGCAGTTTATTTGCGGGAAGCTCGGAAAATGAGCAGTTCTTC.

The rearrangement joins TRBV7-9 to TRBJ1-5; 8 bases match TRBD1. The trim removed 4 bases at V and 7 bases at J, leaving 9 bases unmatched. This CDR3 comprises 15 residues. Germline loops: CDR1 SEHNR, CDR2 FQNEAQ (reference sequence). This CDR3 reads CASSSDRVLGQPQHF. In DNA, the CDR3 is TGTGCCAGCAGCTCGGACAGGGTATTAGGGCAGCCCCAGCATTTT.

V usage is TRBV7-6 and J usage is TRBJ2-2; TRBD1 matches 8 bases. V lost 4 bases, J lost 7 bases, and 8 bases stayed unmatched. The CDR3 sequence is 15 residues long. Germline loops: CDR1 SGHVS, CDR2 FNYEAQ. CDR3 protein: CASSWGQVADGELFF. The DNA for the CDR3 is TGTGCCAGCAGCTGGGGACAGGTTGCTGACGGGGAGCTGTTTTTT.

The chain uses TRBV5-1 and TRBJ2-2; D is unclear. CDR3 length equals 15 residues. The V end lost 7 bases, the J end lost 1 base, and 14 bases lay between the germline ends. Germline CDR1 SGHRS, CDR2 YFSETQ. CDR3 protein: CASFSGPENTGELFF. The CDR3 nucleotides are TGCGCCAGCTTCAGTGGGCCGGAGAACACCGGGGAGCTGTTTTTT.